This entry describes one TCR beta chain. The CDR3 has 13 residues. CDR1 is SGDLS, CDR2 YYNGEE, per germline. The V and J ends lost 3 bases and 9 bases respectively, with 13 bases between them. The data stem from a study of blood T cell repertoires in COVID-19. Study summary: Material from acute and convalescent COVID-19 was sourced from the United States, Italy and Spain. Sources were T cells, B-cell-depleted T cells, or PBMCs; the material itself was cDNA or gDNA.

Authors' analysis steps: Reference gene primer amplification in the assay estimated nucleated cell counts. Generated by immunoSEQ multiplex PCR, the TCRdb table keeps only in-frame clones and is missing some. Clonal size and the V and J genes are those of that table, whereas D and trimming came from the DNA. The repertoire holds around 100,000 clones, with around 88% as singletons. Sequenced: peripheral blood. The chain has TRBV9 and TRBJ1-3, with a tentative D call TRBD1 (5 bases). The sequence came from a human donor in a cohort sampled during active COVID-19. CDR3 sequence (DNA): TGTGCCAGCAGCGGACAGTCCTTGGGCACCATATATTTT. This sequence encodes CASSGQSLGTIYF.